This TCR beta chain was sequenced during a study of blood T cell repertoires in COVID-19. Study at large: Some COVID-19 samples were acute and others convalescent; all came from the United States, Italy and Spain. T cells, B-cell-depleted T cells, or PBMCs supplied cDNA or gDNA.

Germline-derived CDR1 and CDR2 are MNHEY and SMNVEV (reference sequence). The CDR3 spans 13 residues. V was pared by 5 bases and J by 9 bases, with 8 bases of the junction left unmatched. Per the study methods: Amplification with reference gene primers provided the estimates of nucleated cell counts. Assay used: immunoSEQ multiplex PCR; TCRdb lists only in-frame clones, some missing. V and J calls and clone size are given by that table; D and trimming were obtained from the DNA. Of 200,000 to 250,000 clones listed, almost 90% are singletons. The chain employs TRBV27 and TRBJ2-7, with TRBD1 matching 9 bases. The TCR originated in a woman aged 60-70 years with acute or convalescent COVID-19. Material: peripheral blood. The CDR3: CASSPRTGEGQYF. The DNA of the CDR3 is TGTGCCAGCAGTCCCCGGACAGGGGAGGGGCAGTACTTC.